This T cell receptor (beta chain) was found in a study of cytomegalovirus exposure and HLA in healthy donors. About this clone: The antigen remains undetermined.

The table came from immunoSEQ multiplex PCR; TCRdb's copy has only in-frame clones and leaves some out. The table includes about 220,000 clones, approximately 90% detected once. With 4 bases removed from V and 6 bases from J, the gap between germline ends came to 14 bases. Germline CDR1 reads SGDLS; CDR2 reads YYNGEE. This CDR3 spans 14 amino acids. General study results and limits: Subsequent analysis revealed that first-cohort TCR clusters tended to co-occur in the 130 or so validation repertoires.

Sequenced material: PBMCs. The rearrangement links TRBV9 to TRBJ2-1, with D unresolved. This receptor was taken from a woman under 30 in good health and CMV-seronegative. The CDR3 coding sequence is TGTGCCAGCAGCCTCATAGGAGATGGCAATGAGCAGTTCTTC. Protein: CASSLIGDGNEQFF.